The 6 T cell receptor beta chains in this list originate from one sample, sequenced in a study of blood T cell repertoires in COVID-19. Profiled with immunoSEQ multiplex PCR; TCRdb holds only in-frame clones, not every one. This sample has approximately 150,000 clones; approximately 90% occur once, and the top ten carry around 5%. The sequencing sample was made of peripheral blood. These receptor sequences come from a human donor in a cohort sampled during active COVID-19.

With regard to this clone: Other DNA sequences within the sample encode an identical CDR3. This chain links TRBV3-1 (or the pseudogene TRBV3-2) with TRBJ2-7, with 8 bases that match TRBD1. Germline-derived CDR1 and CDR2 are LGHDT and YNNKEL (reference sequence). The CDR3 totals 14 residues. The trim removed 4 bases at V and 1 base at J, leaving 3 bases unmatched. CDR3 bases: TGTGCCAGCAGCCCAGGACAGGGTTCCTACGAGCAGTACTTC. Its translation: CASSPGQGSYEQYF.

The rearrangement uses TRBV9 and TRBJ2-1; TRBD1 matches at 9 bases. The germline V gene encodes CDR1 SGDLS and CDR2 YYNGEE. Trimming cost V 4 bases and J 6 bases; bases outside gene matches: 8. The length of the CDR3 is 15 residues. The CDR3 DNA follows: TGTGCCAGCAGCCGTGAGGGGACAGGGAGCAATGAGCAGTTCTTC. This encodes CASSREGTGSNEQFF.

The chain employs TRBV24-1 and TRBJ2-1; 7 bases match TRBD1. Trimming removed 4 bases from V and 7 bases from J; junction bases left unmatched: 9. Germline CDR1 and CDR2: KGHDR and SFDVKD. The CDR3 totals 15 residues. The DNA for the CDR3 is TGTGCCACCAGTGACCACCGACAGGGTTCGAATGAGCAGTTCTTC. This gives the protein CATSDHRQGSNEQFF.

The chain couples TRBV10-1 to TRBJ2-1; 12 nucleotides line up with TRBD2. Germline V gene lookup returns CDR1 WNHNN and CDR2 SYGVQD (reference sequence). V shed 5 bases and J 7 bases; nucleotides not matched to a gene: 3. The CDR3 extends over 14 amino acids. For the CDR3, the DNA is TGCGCCAGCAGTTCTAGCGGGGGGGTGAATGAGCAGTTCTTC. Translating it yields CASSSSGGVNEQFF.

The CDR3 coding sequence is TGTGCCAGCAGCCAAGTGACTAGCGGGGGGGCATCAGATACGCAGTATTTT. It encodes CASSQVTSGGASDTQYF. This rearrangement joins TRBV3-1 (or the pseudogene TRBV3-2) to TRBJ2-3; 14 nucleotides match TRBD2. Trimming at V came to 1 base and at J to 4 bases, leaving 4 bases not matched to a gene. Germline V gene sequence: CDR1 LGHDT, CDR2 YNNKEL (reference sequence). The CDR3 loop spans 17 amino acids.

The chain couples TRBV7-2 to TRBJ1-2, with 11 bases that match TRBD1. With V trimmed by 4 bases and J by 4 bases, 5 bases remained unmatched. Germline assignment: CDR1 SGHTA and CDR2 FQGNSA. The CDR3 consists of 15 residues. The CDR3 region is CASSSGQGAIYGYTF. CDR3 DNA: TGTGCCAGCAGCTCCGGACAGGGGGCGATCTATGGCTACACCTTC.